One sample yielded the 25 T cell receptor beta chains listed below, sequenced in a study of human T cells and chemical hapten exposure. As to time point: patch test 2, 6 weeks after DPC sensitization. As for treatment: therapeutic diphenylcyclopropenone sensitization with weekly scalp DPC. TCRdb re-derived calls from the RACE reads in MiXCR, one entry per CDR3 protein. The table lists 140,000 or so distinct CDR3 sequences, 12% of them singletons. This specimen consisted of whole blood, obtained in connection with sensitization to the hapten diphenylcyclopropenone (DPC). The source is a woman in her forties or fifties with alopecia areata. Some clones in this sample may be carry-over from other donors' samples.

This clonotype was seen a few times. The V call is TRBV4-2, the J call TRBJ1-4; possibly TRBD1 for D (6 bases). V was clipped by 0 bases and J by 3 bases, with 14 bases between them. The CDR3 has 17 amino acids. Germline CDR1 is LGHNA and CDR2 is YNFKEQ. The CDR3 protein is CASSQDRTVGANEKLFF. CDR3 coding DNA: TGTGCCAGCAGCCAAGATAGGACAGTGGGAGCTAATGAAAAACTGTTTTTT.

This clonotype was observed many times. This chain links TRBV18 with TRBJ2-7; D possibly corresponds to TRBD1 (5 bases). Germline V gives CDR1 KGHSH, CDR2 LQKENI. The ends were cut back, 1 base at V and 6 bases at J, with 10 bases in the middle. The CDR3 length is 13 residues. In DNA, the CDR3 is TGTGCCAGCTCACCACAGGCAGGGCGCGAGCAGTACTTC. Its protein is CASSPQAGREQYF.

The chain carries TRBV29-1 and TRBJ2-2; 9 bases map to TRBD2. The CDR3 has 14 residues. J was trimmed by 3 bases and V by 4 bases; bases with no gene match: 3. Germline V gives CDR1 SQVTM, CDR2 ANQGSEA. The CDR3 sequence: CSVGSGGYTGELFF. The CDR3 bases are TGCAGCGTTGGTAGCGGGGGTTACACCGGGGAGCTGTTTTTT.

There are many counts of this clonotype. The chain recombines TRBV29-1 with TRBJ2-1, with D hard to call. V lost 4 bases and J 7 bases, leaving 17 bases between the germline ends. CDR1 and CDR2 (germline): SQVTM, ANQGSEA. The CDR3 spans 14 residues. CDR3 nucleotide sequence: TGCAGCGTTGTCAAATCGGCTTCACCTAATGAGCAGTTCTTC. It encodes CSVVKSASPNEQFF.

This clonotype has ten or more counts. The chain combines TRBV7-8 with TRBJ2-1; 9 nucleotides match TRBD2. The V segment lost 2 bases and the J segment 13 bases; nucleotides outside the gene matches: 9. The CDR3 covers 14 residues. Per the germline V gene, CDR1 is SGHVS and CDR2 is FQNEAQ. The CDR3 coding sequence is TGTGCCAGCAGCTTAACACGGACTAGCGCGAGTCAGTTCTTC. Translating it yields CASSLTRTSASQFF.

The rearrangement links TRBV5-1 to TRBJ2-3; D is unresolved. Trimming left V 4 bases short and J 5 bases short, with 14 bases between. Germline lookup yields CDR1 SGHRS and CDR2 YFSETQ. The CDR3 has 14 residues. The chain's CDR3 is CASSVQTPQDTQYF. CDR3 bases: TGCGCCAGCAGCGTCCAGACCCCGCAAGATACGCAGTATTTT.

This clonotype was counted between two and nine times. The chain carries TRBV6-6 and TRBJ1-5; 9 bases line up with TRBD1. J gave up 1 base and V 5 bases, and 12 bases lay outside the gene matches. The V gene's germline CDR1 is MNHNY and CDR2 SVGAGI (reference sequence). The CDR3 length is 18 residues. The CDR3 spells CASSHVTGGLMSNQPQHF. CDR3 nucleotides: TGTGCCAGCAGTCATGTGACAGGGGGGTTGATGAGCAATCAGCCCCAGCATTTT.

This clonotype was seen a handful of times. This chain uses TRBV6-1 with TRBJ1-5; D perhaps matches TRBD1 (5 bases). Trimming left V 1 base short and J 6 bases short, with 13 bases between. This CDR3 is built from 15 residues. Germline V gene sequence: CDR1 MNHNS, CDR2 SASEGT. The CDR3 coding sequence is TGTGCCAGCAGTGAAGGACCTTACAGGAGTCAGCCCCAGCATTTT. It yields the protein CASSEGPYRSQPQHF.

The chain recombines TRBV6-2 or TRBV6-3 with TRBJ2-3; TRBD1 matches 9 bases. CDR1 is MNHEY, CDR2 SVGEGT, per germline. This CDR3 spans 14 amino acids. V shed 7 bases, J shed 6 bases, and the junction held 8 bases outside the gene matches. CDR3 sequence reads: CASTWGTGYDTQYF. In nucleotides, the CDR3 is TGTGCCAGCACCTGGGGGACAGGGTATGATACGCAGTATTTT.

The chain recombines TRBV3-1 with TRBJ1-1; TRBD1 matches 10 bases. The CDR3 covers 13 residues. CDR1 and CDR2 (germline): LGHDT, YNNKEL (reference sequence). Germline trimming cut 3 bases from V and 11 bases from J; bases unmatched to any gene: 6. CDR3 region: CASSHGTGARAFF. CDR3 nucleotides: TGTGCCAGCAGCCATGGGACAGGGGCTCGGGCTTTCTTT.

V and J are TRBV7-2 and TRBJ2-1, with TRBD1 identical over 11 bases. The V segment lost 8 bases and the J segment 7 bases; nucleotides outside the gene matches: 7. The CDR3 runs to 14 residues. Looked up from germline, CDR1 is SGHTA and CDR2 is FQGNSA. The CDR3 region is CASHRDRGVNEQFF. In DNA, the CDR3 is TGTGCCAGCCACCGGGACAGGGGGGTTAATGAGCAGTTCTTC.

This clonotype has at least ten counts. V gene TRBV6-6 combines with J gene TRBJ1-3; 7 nucleotides agree with TRBD1. CDR1 MNHNY and CDR2 SVGAGI come from the germline V gene (reference sequence). After removal of 2 bases from V and 2 bases from J, the junction contained 9 bases not matched to a gene. The CDR3 has 17 residues. The CDR3 nucleotides read TGTGCCAGCAGTTACGCCGCGGACAGGCTTACTGGAAACACCATATATTTT. Translating it yields CASSYAADRLTGNTIYF.

This clonotype showed up just once. A clone one base away is much larger, so this may be a read error. This chain joins TRBV20-1 and TRBJ2-5, with D possibly TRBD2 on 6 matching bases. Between the trimmed V and J ends, which lost 6 bases and 5 bases, there was a span of 16 bases. The length of the CDR3 is 13 residues. CDR1 is DFQATT, CDR2 SNEGSKA, per germline (reference sequence). CDR3: CSAPGLTRETQYF. In nucleotides, the CDR3 is TGCAGTGCCCCCGGACTAACAAGGGAGACCCAGTACTTC.

The CDR3 is CASSLGDARTDTQYF. The CDR3 nucleotides read TGTGCCAGCAGCTTAGGGGACGCCCGCACAGATACGCAGTATTTT. This chain joins TRBV7-2 and TRBJ2-3; D may be TRBD1 or TRBD2 (5 bases each). Trimming removed 1 base from V and 1 base from J, with 9 bases in between. The CDR3 is 15 amino acids. The germline V gene encodes CDR1 SGHTA and CDR2 FQGNSA.

The sample holds many counts of this clonotype. This chain uses TRBV6-1 with TRBJ2-1, with D possibly TRBD1 on 5 matching bases. V was clipped by 6 bases and J by 3 bases, with 9 bases between them. CDR1 MNHNS and CDR2 SASEGT come from the germline V gene. This CDR3 has 13 residues. CDR3 nucleotide sequence: TGTGCCAGCAGGGCAGGGAACTACAATGAGCAGTTCTTC. Encoded protein: CASRAGNYNEQFF.

This clonotype was found many times. This chain joins TRBV14 and TRBJ2-2; D not resolved. This CDR3 comprises 15 residues. The V gene's germline CDR1 is SGHDN and CDR2 FVKESK. V was clipped by 0 bases and J by 6 bases, with 11 bases between them. In nucleotides, the CDR3 is TGTGCCAGCAGCCAAGAAGTAGTAGGCGCCGGGGAGCTGTTTTTT. It codes for CASSQEVVGAGELFF.

The rearrangement links TRBV9 to TRBJ2-1; possible D gene TRBD1, 5 bases. CDR3 size: 15 residues. In germline, CDR1 is SGDLS, CDR2 YYNGEE. Trimming took off 4 bases at V and 4 bases at J, with 15 bases between the two ends. The CDR3 bases are TGTGCCAGCAGCCCTCGGACAAGGGATTACAATGAGCAGTTCTTC. As protein: CASSPRTRDYNEQFF.

This clonotype was seen many times. This chain connects TRBV11-2 to TRBJ2-2; D ambiguous. V lost 5 bases and J lost 8, with 12 bases in between. The V gene's germline CDR1 is SGHAT and CDR2 FQNNGV. There are 13 residues in the CDR3. The CDR3, as DNA: TGTGCCAGCAGCACGCGGACCGTGGGGGAGCTGTTTTTT. Translated, it gives CASSTRTVGELFF.

This clonotype was seen ten or more times. The V and J genes are TRBV20-1 and TRBJ2-1; no firm D call. CDR3 length: 14 residues. Trimming took 2 bases from V and 0 from J, leaving 8 bases between them. Germline V gives CDR1 DFQATT, CDR2 SNEGSKA (reference sequence). The CDR3 here is CSARKTVSYNEQFF. DNA of the CDR3: TGCAGTGCTAGAAAAACGGTCTCCTACAATGAGCAGTTCTTC.

The V gene is TRBV7-3, the J gene TRBJ2-1; 9 nucleotides match TRBD1. The CDR3 is 15 residues long. Germline V gives CDR1 SGHTA, CDR2 FQGTGA. V was pared by 4 bases and J by 4 bases, with 5 bases of the junction left unmatched. This chain's CDR3 is CASSSGQGSYNEQFF. As DNA, the CDR3 is TGTGCCAGCAGCTCGGGACAGGGATCATACAATGAGCAGTTCTTC. Complete variable domain (other parts from reference TRBV7-3 and TRBJ2-1): GAGVSQTPSNKVTEKGKYVELRCDPISGHTALYWYRQSLGQGPEFLIYFQGTGAADDSGLPNDRFFAVRPEGSVSTLKIQRTERGDSAVYLCASSSGQGSYNEQFFGPGTRLTVL.

This clonotype was recorded a few times. This chain links TRBV12-3 or TRBV12-4 with TRBJ2-2, with 10 positions matching TRBD2. The V and J ends lost 4 bases and 3 bases, in that order; junction bases with no gene match: 8. This CDR3 region has 17 residues. CDR3 residues: CASSSATLAGDTGELFF. The CDR3 DNA reads TGTGCCAGCAGTTCCGCGACGCTAGCGGGGGACACCGGGGAGCTGTTTTTT.

This clonotype was observed at least ten times. The chain couples TRBV24-1 to TRBJ2-1; 10 nucleotides line up with TRBD2. V was pared by 4 bases and J by 9 bases, with 5 bases of the junction left unmatched. Germline assignment: CDR1 KGHDR and CDR2 SFDVKD. This CDR3 is 14 amino acids long. The CDR3 is CATSELAGVGEQFF. The DNA of the CDR3 is TGTGCCACCAGTGAGCTAGCGGGAGTTGGTGAGCAGTTCTTC.

This clonotype was seen at least ten times. This chain joins TRBV29-1 and TRBJ1-6; a possible D gene is TRBD1 (5 bases). The germline gives CDR1 SQVTM, CDR2 ANQGSEA. The CDR3 has 13 residues. Trimming shortened V by 4 bases and J by 7 bases, and 11 bases separated the two germline ends. CDR3 sequence reads: CSVAETANSPLHF. The CDR3 nucleotides are TGCAGCGTTGCGGAGACAGCAAATTCACCCCTCCACTTT. Variable domain in full (rest from reference TRBV29-1 and TRBJ1-6): SAVISQKPSRDICQRGTSLTIQCQVDSQVTMMFWYRQQPGQSLTLIATANQGSEATYESGFVIDKFPISRPNLTFSTLTVSNMSPEDSSIYLCSVAETANSPLHFGNGTRLTVT.

The V call is TRBV28, the J call TRBJ1-1, with D possibly being TRBD1 (5 bases). The germline V gene encodes CDR1 MDHEN and CDR2 SYDVKM. The CDR3 length is 16 residues. Trimming pared 4 bases from V and 3 bases from J, leaving 18 bases between. CDR3 protein: CASSSGGGKGYTEAFF. The CDR3, as DNA: TGTGCCAGCAGTTCCGGGGGGGGAAAAGGGTACACTGAAGCTTTCTTT.

This clonotype has just a few counts. This chain connects TRBV20-1 to TRBJ2-1; TRBD2 matches at 9 bases. The CDR3 spans 14 residues. Per the germline V gene, CDR1 is DFQATT and CDR2 is SNEGSKA (reference sequence). V gave up 3 bases and J gave up 2 bases; unmatched junction bases: 2. For the CDR3, the DNA is TGCAGTGCTAGGACTAGCGGACCCTACAATGAGCAGTTCTTC. This encodes CSARTSGPYNEQFF.